This T cell receptor beta chain came from a study of blood T cell repertoires in COVID-19. Libraries were prepared by immunoSEQ multiplex PCR; TCRdb keeps only in-frame clonotypes and omits some of them. The profile shows roughly 230,000 clones, less than 90% of them singletons. CDR1 and CDR2 (germline): SGHTA, FQGTGA. V dropped 1 base and J dropped 8 bases, with 11 bases sitting between them. The CDR3 has 14 residues. The clonotype was recovered from a man between 65 and 79 years old with acute or convalescent COVID-19. This sequence joins TRBV7-3 and TRBJ2-2; D remains unclear. Material: peripheral blood. The CDR3 sequence: CASSLNVNSGELFF. DNA of the CDR3: TGTGCCAGCAGCTTAAACGTTAACTCGGGGGAGCTGTTTTTT.